Below, 13 T cell receptor beta chains from the same sample are listed, as sequenced in a study of OX40 agonist ivuxolimab in advanced cancers. TCRdb's table, derived via immunoSEQ multiplex PCR, lists solely in-frame clones and lacks some. The table includes under 90,000 clones, about 90% detected once. The starting material was CD4+ or CD8+ T cells sorted from blood, obtained in a trial of the OX40 agonist ivuxolimab. The receptors come from an adult with an advanced solid tumor such as melanoma, head and neck, liver or kidney cancer.

The chain is built from TRBV6-5 and TRBJ1-2, with 9 bases that match TRBD1. Looked up from germline, CDR1 is MNHEY and CDR2 is SVGAGI. J gave up 2 bases and V 4 bases, and 5 bases lay outside the gene matches. The CDR3 extends over 15 amino acids. The CDR3 nucleotides read TGTGCCAGCAGTTCCCCGGGACAGGGAAACTATGGCTACACCTTC. Translation: CASSSPGQGNYGYTF.

The V gene is TRBV19, the J gene TRBJ1-5, with 9 bases aligning to TRBD1. This CDR3 comprises 13 residues. CDR1 LNHDA and CDR2 SQIVND come from the germline V gene (reference sequence). The V gene end was trimmed by 6 bases and the J gene end by 7 bases; junction bases not matched to a gene: 4. CDR3 in DNA: TGTGCCAGTAGCACCACAGGGGGCCAGCCCCAGCATTTT. Translated, it gives CASSTTGGQPQHF. Combining the CDR3 with reference TRBV19 and TRBJ1-5 gives the whole variable domain DGGITQSPKYLFRKEGQNVTLSCEQNLNHDAMYWYRQDPGQGLRLIYYSQIVNDFQKGDIAEGYSVSREKKESFPLTVTSAQKNPTAFYLCASSTTGGQPQHFGDGTRLSIL.

The chain is built from TRBV20-1 and TRBJ2-3; 7 nucleotides line up with TRBD2. The length of the CDR3 is 11 residues. The ends lost 7 bases at V and 3 bases at J; junction bases unmatched: 1. Germline CDR1 DFQATT, CDR2 SNEGSKA (reference sequence). CDR3 in DNA: TGCAGTGGGGAGGGAACAGATACGCAGTATTTT. Translation: CSGEGTDTQYF.

The chain joins TRBV4-1 to TRBJ2-7, with D maybe TRBD1 (5 bases). The CDR3 totals 15 residues. Trimming took off 1 base at V and 3 bases at J, with 13 bases between the two ends. CDR1 and CDR2 from the germline V gene are MGHRA and YSYEKL. The CDR3 reads CASSQVAGYRYEQYF. The CDR3 region has the DNA TGCGCCAGCAGCCAAGTGGCAGGGTATCGCTACGAGCAGTACTTC.

This chain uses TRBV6-1 with TRBJ2-1; TRBD2 matches at 8 bases. V shed 6 bases, J shed 0 bases, and the junction held 4 bases outside the gene matches. There are 15 residues in the CDR3. Looked up from germline, CDR1 is MNHNS and CDR2 is SASEGT. For the CDR3, the DNA is TGTGCCAGCAGGAGCGGGGGAAGCTCCTACAATGAGCAGTTCTTC. The encoded protein is CASRSGGSSYNEQFF.

The chain combines TRBV6-5 with TRBJ2-1, with D unresolved. Deletions cut 2 bases from V and 9 bases from J, with 8 bases between. This CDR3 comprises 12 residues. Germline loops: CDR1 MNHEY, CDR2 SVGAGI. CDR3 DNA: TGTGCCAGCAGTTACCTAAAGACTGAGCAGTTCTTC. Its protein product is CASSYLKTEQFF.

The genes are TRBV5-1 and TRBJ1-2; TRBD1 agrees at 8 bases. Germline V CDR1 and CDR2: SGHRS, YFSETQ. CDR3 size: 17 residues. Losses at the gene ends were 4 bases for V and 4 bases for J; bases not matched to a gene: 15. The chain's CDR3 is CASSPFAPIGQGYGYTF. CDR3 DNA: TGCGCCAGCAGCCCCTTTGCGCCAATTGGACAGGGCTATGGCTACACCTTC.

With respect to this clone: A junction boundary mismatches the germline segment, possibly from a read error. The chain's CDR3 is CASGYRLMNTEAFF. Here the CDR3 DNA reads TGTGCCAGCGGTTATCGGTTGATGAACACTGAAGCTTTCTTT. The rearrangement uses TRBV6-5 and TRBJ1-1; D call uncertain. CDR1 MNHEY and CDR2 SVGAGI come from the germline V gene. The CDR3 has 14 amino acids.

V gene TRBV4-2 combines with J gene TRBJ2-3; D is unresolved. CDR1 and CDR2 (germline): LGHNA, YNFKEQ. V lost 3 bases, J lost 1 base, and 11 bases lay in between. The CDR3 extends over 15 amino acids. The CDR3 nucleotides read TGTGCCAGCAGCCACAGTCCCCTGGGCACAGATACGCAGTATTTT. Its translation is CASSHSPLGTDTQYF.

The chain is built from TRBV10-2 and TRBJ2-7; 9 nucleotides match TRBD2. V lost 6 bases, J lost 1 base, and 1 base stayed unmatched. The germline V gene has CDR1 WSHSY and CDR2 SAAADI. The CDR3 has 13 amino acids. CDR3 DNA sequence: TGCGCCAGCAGGCTAGCGGGGTCCTACGAGCAGTACTTC. Translating gives CASRLAGSYEQYF.

The rearrangement links TRBV11-2 to TRBJ2-7, with 10 bases identical to TRBD1. Trimming at V came to 0 bases and at J to 4 bases, leaving 9 bases not matched to a gene. This CDR3 has 17 residues. CDR1 and CDR2 from the germline V gene are SGHAT and FQNNGV. CDR3 amino acids: CASSLEGGRTGGYEQYF. The DNA of the CDR3 is TGTGCCAGCAGCTTAGAGGGAGGGCGGACAGGGGGATACGAGCAGTACTTC.

The chain links TRBV11-2 to TRBJ1-6; no clear D. Trimming pared 2 bases from V and 3 bases from J, leaving 8 bases between. The germline V gene has CDR1 SGHAT and CDR2 FQNNGV. The CDR3 has 15 residues. As DNA, the CDR3 is TGTGCCAGCAGCTTAACCGGGAGCTATAATTCACCCCTCCACTTT. Amino acid sequence: CASSLTGSYNSPLHF.

This clone was seen once. The rearrangement uses TRBV6-5 and TRBJ1-2; D is possibly TRBD1 (5 bases). CDR3 size: 15 residues. V was clipped by 4 bases and J by 5 bases, with 17 bases between them. Per the germline V gene, CDR1 is MNHEY and CDR2 is SVGAGI. The CDR3 here is CASSSPVRGGYGYTF. For the CDR3, the DNA is TGTGCCAGCAGTTCCCCTGTACGGGGGGGGTATGGCTACACCTTC.